The next 24 T cell receptor beta chains were all read from a single sample in a study of neurological immune-mediated disorders. TCRdb ran MiXCR on the 5' RACE reads and lists one entry per CDR3 protein. Among tens of thousands of distinct CDR3 sequences listed, around 5.2% were seen once. Sequencing used PBMCs. These receptors were obtained from a man younger than 35 with multiple sclerosis.

Of note for this clonotype: A read error may be the cause here, since a much bigger clone is one base away. The CDR3 carries no conserved terminal phenylalanine or tryptophan, so it likely arises from a read error. Because the CDR3's place on the DNA is in doubt, the DNA is left out and the CDR3 is given as listed by TCRdb. This chain joins TRBV6-1 and TRBJ1-5. The CDR3 extends over 15 residues, inclusive of both ends. Germline lookup yields CDR1 MNHNS and CDR2 SASEGT. The CDR3 sequence is CASSVWHAEDQPQNV.

This clonotype has a count of ten or more. The CDR3 sequence is CASSLGQGPYGYTF. In DNA form, the CDR3 reads TGCGCCAGCAGCTTGGGTCAGGGGCCCTATGGCTACACCTTC. This chain joins TRBV5-1 and TRBJ1-2; TRBD1 might be the D (6 bases). CDR1 SGHRS and CDR2 YFSETQ come from the germline V gene. The CDR3 is made up of 14 amino acids. V lost 0 bases and J 4 bases, leaving 10 bases between the germline ends.

As for this clonotype: This may arise from a read error, as a much more abundant clone is one base away. The gene calls are TRBV12-5 and TRBJ1-2, with D possibly TRBD1 on 5 matching bases. Germline V gene data show CDR1 as LGHNT and CDR2 as FRNRAP. The CDR3 is 17 residues long. Trimming pared 5 bases from V and 8 bases from J, leaving 27 bases between. The CDR3 spells CASGRPGAEGLLWGYTF. DNA of the CDR3: TGTGCTAGTGGTCGCCCTGGGGCTGAGGGCCTATTGTGGGGCTACACCTTC.

This clonotype was recorded many times. The V call is TRBV7-9, the J call TRBJ2-7; D might be TRBD1 (6 bases). This CDR3 comprises 17 residues. Germline CDR1 reads SEHNR; CDR2 reads FQNEAQ (reference sequence). Between the trimmed V and J ends, which lost 1 base and 2 bases, there was a span of 18 bases. Written as DNA, the CDR3 is TGTGCCAGCAGCTTAGTCGGCTTGCACAGGGAGACCTACGAGCAGTACTTC. This codes for CASSLVGLHRETYEQYF.

This clonotype has a count of ten or more. The chain couples TRBV5-1 to TRBJ2-1, with 9 bases identical to TRBD1. Germline CDR1 reads SGHRS; CDR2 reads YFSETQ. V gave up 4 bases and J gave up 7 bases; unmatched junction bases: 9. This CDR3 comprises 15 residues. Written as DNA, the CDR3 is TGCGCCAGCAGCCCGGGGACAGGGAGGGTGAATGAGCAGTTCTTC. Encoded protein: CASSPGTGRVNEQFF.

This clonotype came up many times. The rearrangement links TRBV20-1 to TRBJ2-3, with D uncertain. CDR3 length: 12 amino acids. Germline V gene lookup returns CDR1 DFQATT and CDR2 SNEGSKA (reference sequence). Between the trimmed V and J ends, which lost 0 bases and 5 bases, there was a span of 6 bases. CDR3 protein: CSARDHVDTQYF. In nucleotides, the CDR3 is TGCAGTGCTAGAGATCACGTAGATACGCAGTATTTT.

Many counts were recorded for this clonotype. V and J are TRBV2 and TRBJ1-1; maybe TRBD1 (6 bases). Trimming shortened V by 4 bases and J by 5 bases, and 14 bases separated the two germline ends. CDR1 is SNHLY, CDR2 FYNNEI, per germline. The CDR3 totals 14 residues. CDR3 sequence: CASSVQSGATEAFF. The CDR3 coding sequence is TGTGCCAGCAGTGTACAATCAGGGGCGACTGAAGCTTTCTTT.

This clonotype turned up a few times. The rearrangement joins TRBV5-6 to TRBJ1-2; D gene unclear. CDR1 SGHDT and CDR2 YYEEEE come from the germline V gene. The CDR3 runs to 12 residues. V was shortened by 4 bases and J by 5 bases, with 9 bases between the two germline ends. The CDR3 DNA sequence: TGTGCCAGCAGCCCGGGCATGTATGGCTACACCTTC. It translates to CASSPGMYGYTF.

This clonotype was detected many times. V gene TRBV9 combines with J gene TRBJ2-7; D is unresolved. This CDR3 region has 14 residues. Germline CDR1 SGDLS, CDR2 YYNGEE. V gave up 0 bases and J gave up 3 bases, with 10 bases separating them. CDR3 nucleotides: TGTGCCAGCAGCGTAGGGAGCACGGTCTACGAGCAGTACTTC. The encoded protein is CASSVGSTVYEQYF.

This clonotype showed up many times. The CDR3 loop is CASSRLTDRGDTIYF. The CDR3 coding sequence is TGCGCCAGCAGCCGATTGACGGACAGGGGAGACACCATATATTTT. The V gene is TRBV4-3, the J gene TRBJ1-3; TRBD1 matches 9 bases. This CDR3 is built from 15 residues. V lost 4 bases, J lost 8 bases, and 9 bases stayed unmatched. Germline loops: CDR1 LGHNA, CDR2 YSLEER.

The CDR3: CASSAETGYNYGYTF. The CDR3 DNA follows: TGTGCCAGTAGTGCAGAGACAGGCTATAACTATGGCTACACCTTC. The V gene is TRBV19, the J gene TRBJ1-2, with a tentative D call TRBD1 (6 bases). This CDR3 has 15 residues. The germline CDR1 and CDR2 sequences are LNHDA and SQIVND (reference sequence). V lost 5 bases, J lost 1 base, and 14 bases lay in between.

This clonotype was detected many times. The chain combines TRBV28 with TRBJ1-5; 8 bases align to TRBD1. There are 21 residues in the CDR3. V was clipped by 7 bases and J by 1 base; unmatched bases: 24. Germline CDR1 is MDHEN and CDR2 is SYDVKM. The CDR3 region has the DNA TGTGCCAGCACGAGGTTCAGGGGGCGGGCCGTTCGGATTTTAAGCAATCAGCCCCAGCATTTT. Translated: CASTRFRGRAVRILSNQPQHF. Variable domain in full (rest from reference TRBV28 and TRBJ1-5): DVKVTQSSRYLVKRTGEKVFLECVQDMDHENMFWYRQDPGLGLRLIYFSYDVKMKEKGDIPEGYSVSREKKERFSLILESASTNQTSMYLCASTRFRGRAVRILSNQPQHFGDGTRLSIL.

Many counts were recorded for this clonotype. The CDR3 region is CASSSRTPLYGNTIYF. The CDR3 DNA reads TGTGCCAGCAGTTCGAGAACCCCTCTGTACGGAAACACCATATATTTT. The chain employs TRBV12-3 or TRBV12-4 and TRBJ1-3; no clear D. The CDR3 has 16 amino acids. The V end was cut by 4 bases, the J end by 4 bases, with 17 bases between.

This clonotype came up many times. The CDR3 spells CASKPDIGTEAFF. The CDR3 bases are TGTGCCAGCAAACCGGACATCGGGACTGAAGCTTTCTTT. This chain joins TRBV2 and TRBJ1-1; D is possibly TRBD1 (5 bases). CDR1 and CDR2 from the germline V gene are SNHLY and FYNNEI. The CDR3 is made up of 13 amino acids. The ends were cut back, 7 bases at V and 5 bases at J, with 14 bases in the middle.

This clonotype appeared many times. The chain carries TRBV20-1 and TRBJ1-3; a possible D gene is TRBD1 (5 bases). The V gene lost 4 bases and the J gene lost 0 bases, with 16 bases spanning the gap. CDR1 and CDR2 from the germline V gene are DFQATT and SNEGSKA (reference sequence). This CDR3 contains 16 residues. The CDR3 loop reads CSAMNRQPFSGNTIYF. CDR3 bases: TGCAGTGCTATGAACAGACAGCCGTTCTCTGGAAACACCATATATTTT.

Turning to this clonotype: It may be a read error: a sequence one base away is much more abundant. The J gene is TRBJ2-5, the V gene TRBV20-1; 9 bases map to TRBD2. This CDR3 comprises 13 residues. From germline, CDR1 is DFQATT and CDR2 SNEGSKA (reference sequence). Here the CDR3 DNA reads TGCAGCGCGACTAGCGGAAAACGAGAGACCCAGTACTTC. Its translation is CSATSGKRETQYF.

This clonotype occurred once. Since a much larger clone is just one base distant, this may be a read error. The V gene is TRBV2, the J gene TRBJ2-2, with TRBD1 identical over 7 bases. Germline CDR1 SNHLY, CDR2 FYNNEI. The CDR3 length is 14 residues. The CDR3 region has the DNA TGTGCCAGCAGGGGGGACAGCAGCACCCGGGAGCTGTTTTTT. Translating it yields CASRGDSSTRELFF.

The rearrangement uses TRBV7-2 and TRBJ2-1; D is perhaps TRBD2 (5 bases). The CDR3 has 12 residues. Trimming took 5 bases from V and 4 from J, leaving 6 bases between them. Per germline, CDR1 SGHTA and CDR2 FQGNSA. The CDR3 sequence: CASSPGYNEQFF. CDR3 nucleotide sequence: TGTGCCAGCAGCCCGGGGTACAATGAGCAGTTCTTC.

This clonotype has ten or more counts. The chain carries TRBV11-2 and TRBJ1-1, with 7 bases identical to TRBD1. This CDR3 spans 14 amino acids. The germline CDR1 and CDR2 sequences are SGHAT and FQNNGV. After removal of 7 bases from V and 7 bases from J, the junction contained 12 bases not matched to a gene. This CDR3 reads CASMTIRDSIEAFF. The CDR3, as DNA: TGTGCCAGCATGACGATCCGGGACAGCATTGAAGCTTTCTTT.

This clonotype has at least ten counts. The chain recombines TRBV10-3 with TRBJ2-2; no firm D call. The germline V and J ends were trimmed by 6 bases and 7 bases, with 21 bases remaining between them. CDR1 and CDR2 from the germline V gene are ENHRY and SYGVKD. CDR3 size: 16 residues. CDR3: CAISEDPTTRGGELFF. CDR3 DNA: TGTGCCATCAGCGAAGACCCGACAACCCGCGGCGGGGAGCTGTTTTTT.

This clonotype was observed at least ten times. The DNA of the CDR3 is TGTGCCAGCAGTGAATTTGACGACTCCGAGCAGTACTTC. This codes for CASSEFDDSEQYF. The chain has TRBV25-1 and TRBJ2-7; D is ambiguous. The CDR3 length is 13 residues. CDR1 and CDR2 (germline): MGHDK, SYGVNS. The V and J ends lost 1 base and 6 bases respectively, with 10 bases between them.

This clonotype was seen repeatedly, ten times or more. This chain links TRBV6-1 with TRBJ1-3, with D tentatively TRBD1 (5 bases). There are 15 residues in the CDR3. V was pared by 3 bases and J by 8 bases, with 17 bases between. Per the germline V gene, CDR1 is MNHNS and CDR2 is SASEGT. The CDR3 here is CASSDVRDFQDTIYF. In DNA form, the CDR3 reads TGTGCCAGCAGTGATGTAAGGGACTTCCAGGACACCATATATTTT.

Note on this clonotype: This sequence may be a read error, since a much larger clone differs from it by one base. This chain uses TRBV5-1 with TRBJ1-3; the D gene is possibly TRBD1 (5 bases). CDR1 is SGHRS, CDR2 YFSETQ, per germline. This CDR3 is 16 amino acids long. The CDR3 is CASSLAPTDSGKTIYF. In nucleotides, the CDR3 is TGCGCCAGCAGCTTGGCCCCGACAGACTCTGGAAAAACCATATATTTT. The full variable domain, rest sourced from reference TRBV5-1 and TRBJ1-3, is KAGVTQTPRYLIKTRGQQVTLSCSPISGHRSVSWYQQTPGQGLQFLFEYFSETQRNKGNFPGRFSGRQFSNSRSEMNVSTLELGDSALYLCASSLAPTDSGKTIYFGEGSWLTVV.

This clonotype was detected many times. The chain carries TRBV7-2 and TRBJ2-1; D possibly corresponds to TRBD1 (5 bases). The length of the CDR3 is 14 residues. Germline CDR1 is SGHTA and CDR2 is FQGNSA. Trimming removed 8 bases at V and 4 bases at J, with 15 bases between. Here the CDR3 DNA reads TGTGCCAGCGGAGAATGGGGCGAATACAATGAGCAGTTCTTC. As protein: CASGEWGEYNEQFF.